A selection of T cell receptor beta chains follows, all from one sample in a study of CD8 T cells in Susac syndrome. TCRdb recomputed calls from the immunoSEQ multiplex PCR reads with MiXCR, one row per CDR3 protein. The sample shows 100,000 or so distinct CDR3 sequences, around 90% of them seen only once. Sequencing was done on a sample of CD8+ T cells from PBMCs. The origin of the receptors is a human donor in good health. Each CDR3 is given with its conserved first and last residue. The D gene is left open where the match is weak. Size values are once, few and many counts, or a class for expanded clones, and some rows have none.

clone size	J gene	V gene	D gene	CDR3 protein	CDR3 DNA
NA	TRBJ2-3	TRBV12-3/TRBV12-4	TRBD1	CASSYTGGRTDTQYF	TGTGCCAGCAGTTATACAGGGGGCAGGACAGATACGCAGTATTTT
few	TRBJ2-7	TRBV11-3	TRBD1	CASSLGVGVPGTGKSYEQYF	TGTGCCAGCAGCTTAGGAGTGGGGGTCCCCGGGACAGGGAAGTCGTACGAGCAGTACTTC
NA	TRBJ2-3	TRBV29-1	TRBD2	CSVELLAGGPDTQYF	TGCAGCGTCGAGTTACTAGCGGGAGGTCCAGATACGCAGTATTTT
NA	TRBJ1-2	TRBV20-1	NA	CSARDPGGPAHGYTF	TGCAGTGCTAGAGATCCGGGGGGACCGGCGCATGGCTACACCTTC
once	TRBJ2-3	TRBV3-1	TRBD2	CASSQVQAGGSDTQYF	TGTGCCAGCAGCCAAGTTCAAGCGGGAGGTTCCGATACGCAGTATTTT
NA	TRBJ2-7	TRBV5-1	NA	CASSLQGQYEQYF	TGCGCCAGCAGCCTCCAGGGCCAATACGAGCAGTACTTC
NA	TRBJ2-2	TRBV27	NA	CASSLLSGPGELFF	TGTGCCAGCAGTTTACTATCGGGACCCGGGGAGCTGTTTTTT
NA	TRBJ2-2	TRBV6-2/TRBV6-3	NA	CASESYLNTGELFF	TGTGCCAGCGAGTCCTACCTAAACACCGGGGAGCTGTTTTTT
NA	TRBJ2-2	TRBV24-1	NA	CATSGGVTHANTGELFF	TGTGCCACCTCCGGCGGCGTCACCCACGCGAACACCGGGGAGCTGTTTTTT
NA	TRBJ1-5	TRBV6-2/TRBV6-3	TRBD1	CASSKDREKPNQPQHF	TGTGCCAGCAGTAAGGACAGGGAGAAGCCCAATCAGCCCCAGCATTTT
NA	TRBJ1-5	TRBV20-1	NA	CSATAREHKNQPQHF	TGCAGTGCCACCGCAAGGGAGCATAAAAATCAGCCCCAGCATTTT
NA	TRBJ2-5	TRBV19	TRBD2	CASGAGQETQYF	TGTGCCAGTGGAGCGGGACAAGAGACCCAGTACTTC
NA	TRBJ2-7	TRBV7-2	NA	CASSTALGSYEQYF	TGTGCCAGCAGCACAGCGCTGGGCTCCTACGAGCAGTACTTC
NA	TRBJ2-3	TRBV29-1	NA	CSVGPSKLSSTDTQYF	TGCAGCGTGGGGCCCTCCAAATTATCTAGCACAGATACGCAGTATTTT
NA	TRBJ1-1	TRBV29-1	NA	CSGRASNTEAFF	TGCAGTGGGAGGGCGTCGAACACTGAAGCTTTCTTT
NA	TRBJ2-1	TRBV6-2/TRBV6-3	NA	CASIRSRSDEQFF	TGTGCCAGCATCCGGTCCCGGTCGGATGAGCAGTTCTTC
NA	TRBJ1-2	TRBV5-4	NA	CAIRGAFNYGYTF	TGTGCCATCCGGGGGGCGTTCAACTATGGCTACACCTTC
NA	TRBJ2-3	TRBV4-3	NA	CASSPEERNTQYF	TGCGCCAGCAGCCCAGAGGAGCGGAATACGCAGTATTTT
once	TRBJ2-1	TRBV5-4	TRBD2	CASSLVSGGSSYNEQFF	TGTGCCAGCAGCTTGGTATCTGGCGGGAGCTCCTACAATGAGCAGTTCTTC
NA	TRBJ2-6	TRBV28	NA	CASSPSGQRAGVSSGANVLTF	TGTGCCAGCAGTCCGTCGGGACAGAGAGCGGGAGTATCCTCTGGGGCCAACGTCCTGACTTTC
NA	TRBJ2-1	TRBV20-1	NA	CSGTGVGPGHNEQFF	TGCAGTGGGACGGGAGTGGGTCCGGGACACAATGAGCAGTTCTTC
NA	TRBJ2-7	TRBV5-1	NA	CASSSTVTSDEQYF	TGCGCCAGCAGCTCAACGGTCACCTCGGACGAGCAGTACTTC
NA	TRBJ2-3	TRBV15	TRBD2	CATSGGLAGRTDTQYF	TGTGCCACCAGCGGGGGACTAGCGGGGCGCACAGATACGCAGTATTTT
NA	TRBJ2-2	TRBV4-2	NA	CASSKTGGNTGELFF	TGTGCCAGCAGCAAGACGGGGGGCAACACCGGGGAGCTGTTTTTT
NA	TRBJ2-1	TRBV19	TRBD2	CASSLRAIAGENEQFF	TGTGCCAGTAGCCTACGGGCGATAGCGGGGGAAAATGAGCAGTTCTTC
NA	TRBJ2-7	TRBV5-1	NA	CASSLTKSSYEQYF	TGCGCCAGCAGCCTGACGAAAAGCTCCTACGAGCAGTACTTC
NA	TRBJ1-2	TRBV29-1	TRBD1	CSAGQDVYGYTF	TGCAGCGCGGGACAGGACGTCTATGGCTACACCTTC
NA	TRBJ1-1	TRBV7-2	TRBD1	CASSQQGALTEAFF	TGTGCCAGCAGCCAACAGGGGGCGCTTACTGAAGCTTTCTTT
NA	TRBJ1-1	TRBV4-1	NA	CASSSSSQAIAEAFF	TGCGCCAGCTCCTCCTCTTCGCAGGCGATCGCTGAAGCTTTCTTT
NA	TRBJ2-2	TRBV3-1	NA	CASSQVTTGELFF	TGTGCCAGCAGCCAAGTTACTACCGGGGAGCTGTTTTTT
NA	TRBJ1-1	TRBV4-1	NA	CASSQDDGLAERGTEAFF	TGCGCCAGCAGCCAAGACGATGGCTTGGCCGAAAGGGGCACTGAAGCTTTCTTT
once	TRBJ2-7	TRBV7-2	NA	CASSLQLGEQYF	TGTGCCAGCAGCCTTCAGCTGGGCGAGCAGTACTTC
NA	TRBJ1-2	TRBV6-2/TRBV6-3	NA	CASSYSAADHRGYTF	TGTGCCAGCAGTTACTCAGCGGCGGACCACCGCGGCTACACCTTC
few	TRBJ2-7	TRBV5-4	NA	CASSLAYEQYF	TGTGCCAGCAGCTTGGCCTACGAGCAGTACTTC
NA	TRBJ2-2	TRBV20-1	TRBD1	CSAPTGIGELFF	TGCAGTGCGCCGACAGGGATCGGGGAGCTGTTTTTT
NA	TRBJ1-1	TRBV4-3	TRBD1	CASSSMTGTMNTEAFF	TGCGCCAGCAGCTCGATGACAGGGACGATGAACACTGAAGCTTTCTTT
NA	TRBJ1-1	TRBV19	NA	CASSRPKPGPQNTEAFF	TGTGCCAGTAGTAGGCCAAAGCCGGGACCCCAGAACACTGAAGCTTTCTTT
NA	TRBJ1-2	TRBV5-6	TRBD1	CASSSTGPSGYGYTF	TGTGCCAGCAGCTCGACAGGGCCCTCGGGCTATGGCTACACCTTC
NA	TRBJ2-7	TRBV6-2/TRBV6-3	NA	CASRLAHEQYF	TGTGCCAGCAGACTAGCCCACGAGCAGTACTTC
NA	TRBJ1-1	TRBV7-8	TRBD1	CASSLVRGRGLGTEAFF	TGTGCCAGCAGCCTAGTCCGAGGAAGGGGGCTGGGGACTGAAGCTTTCTTT
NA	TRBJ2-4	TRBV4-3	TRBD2	CASSQERGGTSGIKNIQYF	TGCGCCAGCAGCCAAGAAAGAGGGGGAACTAGCGGAATAAAAAACATTCAGTACTTC
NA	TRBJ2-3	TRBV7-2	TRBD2	CASSPIRGGPDTQYF	TGTGCCAGCAGCCCGATTCGGGGGGGGCCCGATACGCAGTATTTT
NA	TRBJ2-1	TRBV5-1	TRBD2	CASSLARLAGGNEQFF	TGCGCCAGCAGCTTGGCCCGGTTAGCGGGAGGTAATGAGCAGTTCTTC
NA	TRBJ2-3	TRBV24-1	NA	CATSDIQPGLSTDTQYF	TGTGCCACCAGTGATATCCAACCGGGACTTAGCACAGATACGCAGTATTTT